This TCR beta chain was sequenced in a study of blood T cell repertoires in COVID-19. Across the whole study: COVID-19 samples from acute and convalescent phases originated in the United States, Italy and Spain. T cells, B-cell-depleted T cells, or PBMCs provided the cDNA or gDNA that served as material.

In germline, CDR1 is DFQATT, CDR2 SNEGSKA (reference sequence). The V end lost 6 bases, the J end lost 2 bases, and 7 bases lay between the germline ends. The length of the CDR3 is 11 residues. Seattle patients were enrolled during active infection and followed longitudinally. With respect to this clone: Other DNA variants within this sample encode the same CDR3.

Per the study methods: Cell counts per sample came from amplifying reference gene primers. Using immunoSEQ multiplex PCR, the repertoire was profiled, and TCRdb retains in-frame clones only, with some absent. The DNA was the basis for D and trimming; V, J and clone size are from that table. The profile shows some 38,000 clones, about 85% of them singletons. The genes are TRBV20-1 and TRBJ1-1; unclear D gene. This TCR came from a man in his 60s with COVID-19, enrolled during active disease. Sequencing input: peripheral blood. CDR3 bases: TGCAGTGCCCGGTACAACACTGAAGCTTTCTTT. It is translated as CSARYNTEAFF.